Listed below are T cell receptor beta chains from one sample, sequenced in a study of cytomegalovirus exposure and HLA in healthy donors. Here immunoSEQ multiplex PCR was the method, and the copy in TCRdb shows in-frame clones only, minus some. Of approximately 71,000 clones in the sample, approximately 75% are singletons; the top ten hold 9.5% to 13%. Sequencing was carried out using PBMCs. These receptors all come from a woman aged 40 to 50 in good health and CMV-seropositive. Each CDR3 is given with its conserved first and last residue. D genes are given only for firm matches. Rows may omit the clone size; those that give it use once, few, many or a size class.

CDR3aa	CDR3nt	abundance	d_gene	v_gene	j_gene
CASSDYRATNEKLFF	TGTGCCAGCAGTGACTACAGAGCAACTAATGAAAAACTGTTTTTT	-	-	TRBV6-5	TRBJ1-4
CASSQDRSGETYNSPLHF	TGCGCCAGCAGCCAAGATCGGTCAGGGGAGACCTATAATTCACCCCTCCACTTT	-	-	TRBV4-1	TRBJ1-6
CASSAAGLSNQPQHF	TGTGCCAGCAGTGCGGCAGGACTAAGCAATCAGCCCCAGCATTTT	-	-	TRBV2	TRBJ1-5
CSVDGDRTIQETQYF	TGCAGCGTTGATGGCGACAGGACGATCCAAGAGACCCAGTACTTC	-	-	TRBV29-1	TRBJ2-5
CASSSSGQGSPLTF	TGCGCCAGCAGCTCCAGCGGACAGGGAAGCCCTCTGACTTTC	once	TRBD1	TRBV5-1	TRBJ2-6
CASSDYQGGQTYEQYF	TGTGCCAGCAGCGATTATCAAGGCGGACAGACGTACGAGCAGTACTTC	few	-	TRBV5-6	TRBJ2-7
CASSSGGTGNTIYF	TGTGCCAGCAGCTCGGGGGGAACTGGAAACACCATATATTTT	once	-	TRBV5-6	TRBJ1-3
CASSEDFYSGNTIYF	TGTGCCAGCAGCGAGGACTTCTACTCTGGAAACACCATATATTTT	-	-	TRBV5-4	TRBJ1-3
CASRVTLNRVAEAFF	TGTGCCAGCAGAGTTACACTTAACAGGGTGGCTGAAGCTTTCTTT	-	-	TRBV6-5	TRBJ1-1
CASSPGLDTQYF	TGTGCCAGCAGCCCAGGGCTGGATACGCAGTATTTT	once	-	TRBV7-9	TRBJ2-3
CASSTYRGPLNTEAFF	TGTGCCAGCAGCACCTACAGGGGGCCCTTGAACACTGAAGCTTTCTTT	-	TRBD1	TRBV11-2	TRBJ1-1
CASSQGQVQETQYF	TGTGCCAGCAGCCAAGGCCAGGTTCAAGAGACCCAGTACTTC	-	-	TRBV4-2	TRBJ2-5
CSVLSGVISYNEQFF	TGCAGCGTCTTAAGCGGGGTAATCTCCTACAATGAGCAGTTCTTC	few	TRBD2	TRBV29-1	TRBJ2-1
CASSLASGFSDTQYF	TGCGCCAGCAGCTTGGCATCAGGCTTTTCAGATACGCAGTATTTT	-	-	TRBV5-1	TRBJ2-3
CASSLRRGAYEQYF	TGTGCCAGCAGCTTGCGCAGGGGCGCCTACGAGCAGTACTTC	few	-	TRBV11-2	TRBJ2-7
CASSLGPPPRFEQYF	TGTGCCAGCAGCTTGGGGCCACCACCCCGCTTCGAGCAGTACTTC	-	-	TRBV11-3	TRBJ2-7
CASSDTAGSQPQHF	TGTGCCAGCAGTGACACTGCGGGATCTCAGCCCCAGCATTTT	-	-	TRBV2	TRBJ1-5
CASSLIRDSNYGYTF	TGTGCCAGCAGCTTAATCCGGGACAGTAACTATGGCTACACCTTC	-	TRBD1	TRBV5-8	TRBJ1-2
CASSLWPSLPDGYTF	TGTGCCAGCAGCTTATGGCCCTCTCTCCCCGATGGCTACACCTTC	-	-	TRBV7-3	TRBJ1-2
CASSLDVLEASTDTQYF	TGCGCCAGCAGCTTGGATGTATTAGAGGCCAGCACAGATACGCAGTATTTT	-	-	TRBV5-1	TRBJ2-3
CASSERERGVGDTQYF	TGTGCCAGCAGTGAGCGAGAGCGGGGGGTGGGAGATACGCAGTATTTT	-	TRBD2	TRBV6-1	TRBJ2-3
CASSHTGTAFLTGNTIYF	TGCGCCAGCAGCCACACCGGGACAGCCTTTTTGACCGGAAACACCATATATTTT	-	TRBD1	TRBV4-1	TRBJ1-3
CASSLVGGNEAFF	TGTGCCAGCAGCTTAGTAGGGGGCAATGAAGCTTTCTTT	few	TRBD1	TRBV7-8	TRBJ1-1
CASSLNRVYQPQHF	TGTGCCAGTAGTCTTAACAGGGTTTATCAGCCCCAGCATTTT	-	-	TRBV19	TRBJ1-5
CSVEEGARWGGLNEQFF	TGCAGCGTTGAAGAAGGGGCGCGATGGGGGGGCCTCAATGAGCAGTTCTTC	-	-	TRBV29-1	TRBJ2-1
CASTQALGTEAFF	TGTGCCAGCACCCAGGCGCTCGGCACTGAAGCTTTCTTT	-	-	TRBV11-3	TRBJ1-1
CASSLGVAGEETQYF	TGTGCCAGCAGCTTGGGAGTAGCGGGGGAAGAGACCCAGTACTTC	-	TRBD2	TRBV5-8	TRBJ2-5
CASSEGQGNTEAFF	TGTGCCAGCAGTGAAGGACAGGGGAACACTGAAGCTTTCTTT	-	TRBD1	TRBV2	TRBJ1-1
CASRPRQNTGELFF	TGCGCCAGCAGACCCCGACAGAACACCGGGGAGCTGTTTTTT	-	-	TRBV5-1	TRBJ2-2